This TCR beta chain is drawn from a study of human T cells and chemical hapten exposure. As for the study in general: Read at 6 days, the patch tests placed 0.01% DPC on the upper back. Study-level findings and limits: Because they had alopecia, donors may respond immunologically unlike healthy people.

The CDR3 extends over 14 amino acids. Trimming took 3 bases from V and 7 from J, leaving 11 bases between them. The germline V gene has CDR1 SGHRS and CDR2 YFSETQ. Regarding this clonotype: Its antigen is still unknown.

Time point reported: patch test 3, about 24 weeks after DPC sensitization. The treatment was: therapeutic diphenylcyclopropenone sensitization with weekly scalp DPC. It was from unfractionated whole blood that total RNA was extracted. Via MiXCR, TCRdb re-called the RACE reads, giving one row per CDR3 protein. The sample contains about 190,000 distinct CDR3 sequences, under 30% of which appear only once. This specimen consisted of whole blood, obtained in connection with sensitization to the hapten diphenylcyclopropenone (DPC). The chain has TRBV5-1 and TRBJ1-6, with a weak D call TRBD1 (6 bases). This TCR was recovered from a woman aged 40 to 49 with alopecia areata. Some clones in this sample may be carry-over from other donors' samples. CDR3 in amino acids: CASSWNQGNSPLHF. The CDR3 DNA follows: TGCGCCAGCAGCTGGAACCAGGGGAATTCACCCCTCCACTTT. The variable domain in full, with the rest retrieved from reference TRBV5-1 and TRBJ1-6, is KAGVTQTPRYLIKTRGQQVTLSCSPISGHRSVSWYQQTPGQGLQFLFEYFSETQRNKGNFPGRFSGRQFSNSRSEMNVSTLELGDSALYLCASSWNQGNSPLHFGNGTRLTVT.